The 3 T cell receptor beta chains below come from one sample, sequenced in a study. Only in-frame clones appear in the TCRdb table, and some are missing; sequencing was by immunoSEQ multiplex PCR. This table holds under 65,000 clones, 85% to 95% found once. Material for sequencing was PBMCs. These receptors were obtained from a man in his forties with rheumatoid arthritis.

This rearrangement joins TRBV6-6 to TRBJ1-4; tentatively, D is TRBD1 (6 bases). The V end was cut by 0 bases, the J end by 6 bases, with 11 bases between. The CDR3 has 15 residues. Germline assignment: CDR1 MNHNY and CDR2 SVGAGI (reference sequence). The chain's CDR3 is CASSYSGKGDEKLFF. In DNA, the CDR3 is TGTGCCAGCAGTTACTCGGGCAAGGGGGATGAAAAACTGTTTTTT.

This clone occurred a few times. This chain joins TRBV28 and TRBJ1-2; TRBD1 aligns across 10 bases. V was pared by 8 bases and J by 4 bases, with 16 bases of the junction left unmatched. This CDR3 has 17 amino acids. Germline-derived CDR1 and CDR2 are MDHEN and SYDVKM. The CDR3 sequence: CASYTPGDRGVIYGYTF. The CDR3 region has the DNA TGTGCCAGCTATACGCCGGGGGACAGGGGTGTCATCTATGGCTACACCTTC.

The rearrangement links TRBV29-1 to TRBJ2-1, with TRBD2 matching 11 bases. With 5 bases clipped from V and 1 base from J, the junction kept 7 bases outside the gene matches. The CDR3 totals 16 residues. Germline values: CDR1 SQVTM, CDR2 ANQGSEA. CDR3 DNA: TGCAGCGTTCTGGAACTAGCGGGAGTGTCCTACAATGAGCAGTTCTTC. Its protein product is CSVLELAGVSYNEQFF.